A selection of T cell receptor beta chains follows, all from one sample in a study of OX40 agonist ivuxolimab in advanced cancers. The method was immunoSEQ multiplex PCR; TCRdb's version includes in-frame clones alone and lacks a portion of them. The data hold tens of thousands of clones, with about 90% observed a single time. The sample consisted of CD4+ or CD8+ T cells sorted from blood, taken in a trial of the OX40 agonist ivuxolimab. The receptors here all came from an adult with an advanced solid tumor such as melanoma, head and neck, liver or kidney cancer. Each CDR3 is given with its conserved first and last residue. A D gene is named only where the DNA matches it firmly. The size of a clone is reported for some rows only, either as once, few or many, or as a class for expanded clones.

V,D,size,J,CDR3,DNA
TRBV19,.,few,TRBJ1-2,CASSTVGGYTF,TGTGCCAGCTCGACAGTAGGAGGCTACACCTTC
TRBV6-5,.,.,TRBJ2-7,CASSYLASYEQYF,TGTGCCAGCAGTTACTTGGCCTCCTACGAGCAGTACTTC
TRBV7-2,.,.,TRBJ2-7,CASSLAPGAPYEQYF,TGTGCCAGCAGCTTAGCCCCAGGGGCGCCCTACGAGCAGTACTTC
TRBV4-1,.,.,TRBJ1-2,CASSQDGINYGYTF,TGCGCCAGCAGCCAAGACGGCATTAACTATGGCTACACCTTC
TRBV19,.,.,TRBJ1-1,CASSIGGPEAFF,TGTGCCAGTAGTATTGGAGGGCCTGAAGCTTTCTTT
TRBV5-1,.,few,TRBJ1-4,CASSEGSTNEKLFF,TGCGCCAGCAGCGAGGGCTCGACTAATGAAAAACTGTTTTTT
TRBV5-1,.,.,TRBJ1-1,CASSPSGVGSEAFF,TGCGCCAGCAGCCCCTCGGGAGTAGGAAGTGAAGCTTTCTTT
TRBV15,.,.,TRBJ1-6,CATSTRTSGSPLHF,TGTGCCACCAGCACCAGGACATCAGGTTCACCCCTCCACTTT
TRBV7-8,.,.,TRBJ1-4,CASSLGRAGEKLFF,TGTGCCAGCAGCTTAGGACGGGCGGGGGAAAAACTGTTTTTT
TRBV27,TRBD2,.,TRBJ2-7,CASSSPHSGYSYEQYF,TGTGCCAGCAGTTCTCCACATAGCGGGTACTCCTACGAGCAGTACTTC
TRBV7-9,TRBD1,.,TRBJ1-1,CASSHYDRGATEAFF,TGTGCCAGCAGCCATTATGACAGGGGTGCCACTGAAGCTTTCTTT
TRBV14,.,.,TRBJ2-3,CASSRWPPRFTDTQYF,TGTGCCAGCAGCCGGTGGCCACCGCGATTCACAGATACGCAGTATTTT
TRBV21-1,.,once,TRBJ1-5,CASSKALDIDRGSQPQHF,TGTGCCAGCAGCAAAGCGCTAGACATCGACAGGGGAAGTCAGCCCCAGCATTTT
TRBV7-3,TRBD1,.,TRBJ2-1,CASSSSRDRRYNEQFF,TGTGCCAGCAGCTCGTCCCGGGACAGGAGATACAATGAGCAGTTCTTC
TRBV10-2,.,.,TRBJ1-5,CASSDTGGAIQPQHF,TGCGCCAGCAGTGATACGGGGGGGGCGATCCAGCCCCAGCATTTT
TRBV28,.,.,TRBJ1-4,CASTSPGGADEKLFF,TGTGCCAGCACGTCTCCGGGGGGGGCTGACGAAAAACTGTTTTTT
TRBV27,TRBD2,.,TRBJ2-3,CASRGGGWPDTQYF,TGTGCCAGCCGAGGCGGGGGGTGGCCAGATACGCAGTATTTT
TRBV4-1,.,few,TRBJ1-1,CASSQDSGRGEAFF,TGCGCCAGCAGCCAAGATTCCGGAAGAGGGGAAGCTTTCTTT
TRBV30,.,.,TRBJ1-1,CAWSYMNTEAFF,TGTGCCTGGTCCTACATGAACACTGAAGCTTTCTTT
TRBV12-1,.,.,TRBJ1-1,CASSSKQGGNAEAFF,TGTGCCAGCAGCTCTAAACAGGGAGGGAACGCTGAAGCTTTCTTT
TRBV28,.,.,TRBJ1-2,CATGQGSGYGYTF,TGTGCCACTGGACAAGGGTCGGGCTATGGCTACACCTTC
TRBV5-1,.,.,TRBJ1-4,CASRRDEGEKLFF,TGCGCCAGCCGGCGGGACGAGGGTGAAAAACTGTTTTTT
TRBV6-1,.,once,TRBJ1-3,CATVARFSGNTIYF,TGTGCCACCGTCGCCCGGTTTTCTGGAAACACCATATATTTT
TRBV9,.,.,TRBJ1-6,CASSTPAGGSYNSPLHF,TGTGCCAGCAGCACCCCAGCTGGGGGCTCCTATAATTCACCCCTCCACTTT
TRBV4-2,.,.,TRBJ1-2,CASSQGEGANYGYTF,TGTGCCAGCAGCCAAGGAGAGGGCGCAAACTATGGCTACACCTTC
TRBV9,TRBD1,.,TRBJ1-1,CASSAGTGDAAEAFF,TGTGCCAGCAGCGCCGGGACAGGGGATGCGGCTGAAGCTTTCTTT
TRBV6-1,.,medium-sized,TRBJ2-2,CASSRTTGELFF,TGTGCCAGCAGTAGAACCACCGGGGAGCTGTTTTTT
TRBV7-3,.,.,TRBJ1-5,CASSEHYSNQPQHF,TGTGCCAGCAGCGAACACTATAGCAATCAGCCCCAGCATTTT
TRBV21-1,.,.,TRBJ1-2,CASSNRTRGRGYGYTF,TGTGCCAGCAGCAATAGAACTAGGGGGCGCGGCTATGGCTACACCTTC